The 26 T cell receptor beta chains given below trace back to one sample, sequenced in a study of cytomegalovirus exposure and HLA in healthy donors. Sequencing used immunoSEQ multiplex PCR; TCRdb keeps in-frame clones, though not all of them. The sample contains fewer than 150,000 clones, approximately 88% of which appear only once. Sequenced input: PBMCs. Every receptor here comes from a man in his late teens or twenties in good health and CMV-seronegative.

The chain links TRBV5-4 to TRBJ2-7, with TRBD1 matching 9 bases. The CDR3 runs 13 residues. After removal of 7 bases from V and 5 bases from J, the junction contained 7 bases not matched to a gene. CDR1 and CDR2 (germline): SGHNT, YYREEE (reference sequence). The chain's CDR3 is CASFRQGGNEQYF. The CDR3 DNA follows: TGTGCCAGCTTCCGACAGGGGGGAAACGAGCAGTACTTC.

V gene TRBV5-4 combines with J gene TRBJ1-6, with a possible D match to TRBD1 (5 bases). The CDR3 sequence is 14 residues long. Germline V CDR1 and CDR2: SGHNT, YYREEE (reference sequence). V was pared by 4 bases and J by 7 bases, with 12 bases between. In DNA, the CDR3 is TGTGCCAGCAGCCCTGGTTGGGGCAATTCACCCCTCCACTTT. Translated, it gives CASSPGWGNSPLHF. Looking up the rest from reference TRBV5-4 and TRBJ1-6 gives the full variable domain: ETGVTQSPTHLIKTRGQQVTLRCSSQSGHNTVSWYQQALGQGPQFIFQYYREEENGRGNFPPRFSGLQFPNYSSELNVNALELDDSALYLCASSPGWGNSPLHFGNGTRLTVT.

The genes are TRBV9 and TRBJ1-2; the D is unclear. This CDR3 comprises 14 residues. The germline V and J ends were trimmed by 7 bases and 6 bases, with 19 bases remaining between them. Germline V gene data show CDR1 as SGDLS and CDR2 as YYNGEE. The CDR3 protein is CASGRRENWDGYTF. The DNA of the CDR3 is TGTGCCAGCGGTCGTCGGGAGAACTGGGATGGCTACACCTTC.

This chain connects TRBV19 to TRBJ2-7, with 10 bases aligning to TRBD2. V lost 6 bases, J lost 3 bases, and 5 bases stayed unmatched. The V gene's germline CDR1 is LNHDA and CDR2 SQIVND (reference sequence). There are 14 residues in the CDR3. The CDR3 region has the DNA TGTGCCAGTAGCCTAGCGGGGGCCGTCTACGAGCAGTACTTC. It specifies CASSLAGAVYEQYF.

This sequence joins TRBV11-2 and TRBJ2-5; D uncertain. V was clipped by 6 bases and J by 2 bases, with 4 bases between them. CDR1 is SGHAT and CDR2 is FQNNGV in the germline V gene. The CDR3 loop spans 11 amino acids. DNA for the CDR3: TGTGCCAGCAGGTCACAAGAGACCCAGTACTTC. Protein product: CASRSQETQYF.

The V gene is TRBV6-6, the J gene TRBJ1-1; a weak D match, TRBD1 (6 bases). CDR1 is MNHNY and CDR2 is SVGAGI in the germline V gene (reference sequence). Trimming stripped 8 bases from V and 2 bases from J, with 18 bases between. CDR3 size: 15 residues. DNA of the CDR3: TGTGCCAGCCAAGGGGGGGGTGGGTCAAACACTGAAGCTTTCTTT. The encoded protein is CASQGGGGSNTEAFF.

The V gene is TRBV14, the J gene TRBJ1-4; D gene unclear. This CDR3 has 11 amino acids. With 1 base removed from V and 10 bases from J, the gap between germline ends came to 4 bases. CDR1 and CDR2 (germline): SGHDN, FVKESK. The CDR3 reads CASSQGRKLFF. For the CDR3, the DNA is TGTGCCAGCAGCCAAGGGAGAAAACTGTTTTTT.

CDR3 sequence: CSVGTGPDYEQYF. The CDR3 nucleotides read TGCAGCGTTGGGACAGGGCCCGACTACGAGCAGTACTTC. This chain links TRBV29-1 with TRBJ2-7; 8 bases fit TRBD1. The CDR3 is 13 residues long. Germline V CDR1 and CDR2: SQVTM, ANQGSEA. V lost 4 bases to trimming and J lost 3 bases; unmatched junction nucleotides: 5.

This CDR3 is CASSPGDRAAEAFF. DNA for the CDR3: TGTGCCAGCAGCCCGGGGGACAGGGCTGCTGAAGCTTTCTTT. The chain couples TRBV5-4 to TRBJ1-1, with 9 positions matching TRBD1. V lost 4 bases, J lost 6 bases, and 7 bases stayed unmatched. The CDR3 covers 14 residues. Germline V gene sequence: CDR1 SGHNT, CDR2 YYREEE (reference sequence).

The CDR3 loop reads CASNAFRTGGFPPYEQYF. CDR3 in DNA: TGTGCCAGCAACGCGTTCCGGACAGGGGGCTTCCCACCCTACGAGCAGTACTTC. The chain couples TRBV28 to TRBJ2-7, with 11 bases aligning to TRBD1. CDR1 MDHEN and CDR2 SYDVKM come from the germline V gene. The V segment lost 7 bases and the J segment 2 bases; nucleotides outside the gene matches: 16. The CDR3 loop spans 18 amino acids.

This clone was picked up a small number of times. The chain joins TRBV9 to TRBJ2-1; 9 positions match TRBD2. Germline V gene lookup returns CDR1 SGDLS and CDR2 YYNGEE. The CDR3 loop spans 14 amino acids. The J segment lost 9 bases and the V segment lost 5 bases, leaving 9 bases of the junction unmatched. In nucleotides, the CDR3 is TGTGCCAGCAGTGCTAGCGGGGATACCACTGAGCAGTTCTTC. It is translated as CASSASGDTTEQFF.

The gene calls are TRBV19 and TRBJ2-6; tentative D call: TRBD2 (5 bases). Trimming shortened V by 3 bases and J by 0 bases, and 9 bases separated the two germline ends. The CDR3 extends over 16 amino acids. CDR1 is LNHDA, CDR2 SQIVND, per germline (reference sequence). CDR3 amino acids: CASSIQTSSGANVLTF. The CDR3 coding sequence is TGTGCCAGTAGTATTCAAACTAGCTCTGGGGCCAACGTCCTGACTTTC.

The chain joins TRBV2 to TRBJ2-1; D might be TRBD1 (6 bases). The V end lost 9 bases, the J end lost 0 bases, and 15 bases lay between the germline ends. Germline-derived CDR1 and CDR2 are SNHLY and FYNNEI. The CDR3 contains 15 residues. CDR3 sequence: CARGAGGGSYNEQFF. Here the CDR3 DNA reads TGTGCCAGGGGGGCTGGGGGCGGCTCCTACAATGAGCAGTTCTTC. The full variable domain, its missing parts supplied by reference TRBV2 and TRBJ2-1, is EPEVTQTPSHQVTQMGQEVILRCVPISNHLYFYWYRQILGQKVEFLVSFYNNEISEKSEIFDDQFSVERPDGSNFTLKIRSTKLEDSAMYFCARGAGGGSYNEQFFGPGTRLTVL.

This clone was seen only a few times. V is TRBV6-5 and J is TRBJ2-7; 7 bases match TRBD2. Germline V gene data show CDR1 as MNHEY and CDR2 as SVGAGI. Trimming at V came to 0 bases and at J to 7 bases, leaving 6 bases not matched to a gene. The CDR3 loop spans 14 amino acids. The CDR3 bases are TGTGCCAGCAGTTACTCGAGGGAGGGTAGGGAGCAGTACTTC. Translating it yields CASSYSREGREQYF.

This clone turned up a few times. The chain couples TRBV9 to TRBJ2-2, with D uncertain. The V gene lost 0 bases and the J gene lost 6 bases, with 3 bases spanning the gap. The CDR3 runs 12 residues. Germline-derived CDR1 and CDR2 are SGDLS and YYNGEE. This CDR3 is CASSVASGELFF. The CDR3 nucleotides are TGTGCCAGCAGCGTAGCGTCCGGGGAGCTGTTTTTT.

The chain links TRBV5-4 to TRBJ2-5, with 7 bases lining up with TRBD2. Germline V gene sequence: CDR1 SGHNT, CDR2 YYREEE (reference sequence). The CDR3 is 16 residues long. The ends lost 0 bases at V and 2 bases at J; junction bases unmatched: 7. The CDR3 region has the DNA TGTGCCAGCAGCTTGGTAACCGCTAGCGGACAAGAGACCCAGTACTTC. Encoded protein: CASSLVTASGQETQYF.

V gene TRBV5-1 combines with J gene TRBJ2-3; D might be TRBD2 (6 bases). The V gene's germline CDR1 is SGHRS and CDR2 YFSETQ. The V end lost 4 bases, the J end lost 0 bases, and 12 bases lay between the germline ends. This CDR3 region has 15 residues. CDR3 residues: CASSPAGLSTDTQYF. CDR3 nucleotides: TGCGCCAGCAGCCCAGCGGGCCTAAGCACAGATACGCAGTATTTT.

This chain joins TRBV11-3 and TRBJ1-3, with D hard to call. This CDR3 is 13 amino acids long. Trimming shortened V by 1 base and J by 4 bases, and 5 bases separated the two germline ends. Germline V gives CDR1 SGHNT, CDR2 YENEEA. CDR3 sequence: CASSLAQGNTIYF. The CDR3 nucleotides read TGTGCCAGCAGCTTAGCACAGGGAAACACCATATATTTT.

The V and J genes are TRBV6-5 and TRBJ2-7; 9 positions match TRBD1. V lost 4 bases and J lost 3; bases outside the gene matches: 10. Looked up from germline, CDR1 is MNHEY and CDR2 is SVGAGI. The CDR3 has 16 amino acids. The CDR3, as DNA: TGTGCCAGCAGTTTCACAGGGGGCGGATTTTTCTACGAGCAGTACTTC. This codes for CASSFTGGGFFYEQYF.

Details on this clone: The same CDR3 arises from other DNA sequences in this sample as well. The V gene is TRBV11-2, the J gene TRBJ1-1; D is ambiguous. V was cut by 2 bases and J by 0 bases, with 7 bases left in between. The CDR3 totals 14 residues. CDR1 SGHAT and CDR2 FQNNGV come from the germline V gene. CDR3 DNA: TGTGCCAGCAGCTTATTTACGGTGAACACTGAAGCTTTCTTT. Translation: CASSLFTVNTEAFF.

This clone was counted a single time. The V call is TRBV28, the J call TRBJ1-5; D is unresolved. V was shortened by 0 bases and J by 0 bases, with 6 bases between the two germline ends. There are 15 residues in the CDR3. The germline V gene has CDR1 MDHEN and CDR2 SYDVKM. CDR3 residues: CASSLWRDSNQPQHF. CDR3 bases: TGTGCCAGCAGTTTATGGAGAGATAGCAATCAGCCCCAGCATTTT. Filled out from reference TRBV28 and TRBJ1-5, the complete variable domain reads DVKVTQSSRYLVKRTGEKVFLECVQDMDHENMFWYRQDPGLGLRLIYFSYDVKMKEKGDIPEGYSVSREKKERFSLILESASTNQTSMYLCASSLWRDSNQPQHFGDGTRLSIL.

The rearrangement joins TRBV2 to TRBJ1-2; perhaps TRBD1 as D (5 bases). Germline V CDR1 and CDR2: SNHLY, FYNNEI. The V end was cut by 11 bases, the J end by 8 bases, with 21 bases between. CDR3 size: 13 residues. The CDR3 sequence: CAGAVHFDQGYTF. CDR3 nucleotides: TGTGCCGGGGCAGTACACTTCGATCAGGGCTACACCTTC.

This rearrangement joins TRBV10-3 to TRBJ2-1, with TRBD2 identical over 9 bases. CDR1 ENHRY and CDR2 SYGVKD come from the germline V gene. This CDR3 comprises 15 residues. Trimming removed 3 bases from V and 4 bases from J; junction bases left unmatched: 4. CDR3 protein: CAISDPLAGYNEQFF. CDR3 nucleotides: TGTGCCATCAGTGATCCCCTAGCGGGATACAATGAGCAGTTCTTC.

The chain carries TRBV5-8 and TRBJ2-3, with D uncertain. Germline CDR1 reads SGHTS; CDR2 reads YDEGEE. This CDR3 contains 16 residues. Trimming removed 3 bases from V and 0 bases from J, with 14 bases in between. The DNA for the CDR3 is TGTGCCAGCAGCTGGAGCTCCGGCTCTAGCACAGATACGCAGTATTTT. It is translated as CASSWSSGSSTDTQYF.

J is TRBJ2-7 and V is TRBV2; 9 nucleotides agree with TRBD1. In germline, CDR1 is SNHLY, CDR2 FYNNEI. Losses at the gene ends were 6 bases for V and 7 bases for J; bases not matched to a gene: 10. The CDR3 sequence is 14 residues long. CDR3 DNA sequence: TGTGCCAGCAGCGATGACAGGGGGTTCTGGGAGCAGTACTTC. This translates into CASSDDRGFWEQYF.

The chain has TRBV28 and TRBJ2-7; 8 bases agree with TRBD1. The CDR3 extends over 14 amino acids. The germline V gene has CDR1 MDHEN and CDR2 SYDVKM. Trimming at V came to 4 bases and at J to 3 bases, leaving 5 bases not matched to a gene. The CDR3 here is CASSSTGQGYEQYF. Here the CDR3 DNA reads TGTGCCAGCAGTTCCACCGGACAGGGCTACGAGCAGTACTTC.